This entry is about one T cell receptor (beta chain). Its matching antigen is unknown. Each CDR3 protein is one row after TCRdb ran MiXCR on the 5' RACE reads. The sample consists of more than 350,000 distinct CDR3 sequences, under 25% of them appearing once. These data belong to a study of T-cell memory formation after mild COVID-19. The CDR3 is 11 amino acids. V was trimmed by 5 bases and J by 5 bases, leaving 7 bases between them. CDR1 and CDR2 (germline): SGHRS, YFSETQ. Overall study findings and caveats: Second-wave clones with a day 37 peak had unconfirmed SARS-CoV-2 specificity. Contracting clones, day 15 to 85, had balanced CD4/CD8, and later expanders favored CD4+. Mostly located in CM and EM were contracting CD4+ clones, with contracting CD8+ clones located in EMRA.

The V and J genes are TRBV5-1 and TRBJ2-5; D uncertain. Sample: PBMCs or a T cell subset sorted from them (not recorded which). The sequence was collected from an adult woman who had mild COVID-19 (a few samples of this study predate the infection). Cell type and time point are not known. The CDR3 DNA follows: TGCGCCAGCAGGCTTAGTGAGACCCAGTACTTC. Its translation: CASRLSETQYF.